The 25 T cell receptor beta chains below all came from one sample that was sequenced in a study of cytomegalovirus exposure and HLA in healthy donors. PCR used 60 Vbeta primers and 13 Jbeta primers. Here immunoSEQ multiplex PCR was the method, and the copy in TCRdb shows in-frame clones only, minus some. The sample includes 150,000 to 200,000 clones, 60% to 85% of them seen just once. The sequencing sample was made of PBMCs. These receptors came from a female donor in good health and CMV-seronegative.

In its sample, this clone was seen a few times. J is TRBJ1-1 and V is TRBV30, with 9 bases identical to TRBD1. Germline trimming cut 2 bases from V and 5 bases from J; bases unmatched to any gene: 6. The CDR3 extends over 14 amino acids. CDR1 and CDR2 (germline): GTSNPN, SVGIG (reference sequence). The CDR3 DNA reads as TGTGCCTGGAGTAGTTTACAGGGGGCTACTGAAGCTTTCTTT. Translation gives CAWSSLQGATEAFF.

This chain connects TRBV7-9 to TRBJ2-7; 8 nucleotides match TRBD1. Germline CDR1 is SEHNR and CDR2 is FQNEAQ (reference sequence). The CDR3 totals 14 residues. V was clipped by 6 bases and J by 0 bases; unmatched bases: 4. CDR3 sequence (DNA): TGTGCCAGCAGGCATACAGGGGGCTCCTACGAGCAGTACTTC. Its translation is CASRHTGGSYEQYF.

This clone has only one observation. The genes are TRBV30 and TRBJ2-1, with D possibly being TRBD2 (5 bases). V was cut by 0 bases and J by 13 bases, with 13 bases left in between. Germline V gene data show CDR1 as GTSNPN and CDR2 as SVGIG (reference sequence). This CDR3 comprises 12 residues. The CDR3 nucleotides read TGTGCCTGGAGTGTAGTACGGGATGGTCAGTTCTTC. It specifies CAWSVVRDGQFF. The variable domain in full, with the rest retrieved from reference TRBV30 and TRBJ2-1, is SQTIHQWPATLVQPVGSPLSLECTVEGTSNPNLYWYRQAAGRGLQLLFYSVGIGQISSEVPQNLSASRPQDRQFILSSKKLLLSDSGFYLCAWSVVRDGQFFGPGTRLTVL.

The chain employs TRBV14 and TRBJ2-7; 7 nucleotides line up with TRBD1. Looked up from germline, CDR1 is SGHDN and CDR2 is FVKESK. V shed 0 bases and J 9 bases; nucleotides not matched to a gene: 5. This CDR3 region has 13 residues. The CDR3 reads CASSQDLGQMQYF. The CDR3 bases are TGTGCCAGCAGCCAAGATTTGGGACAGATGCAGTACTTC.

This clone turned up a few times. This rearrangement joins TRBV4-3 to TRBJ2-3; a possible D gene is TRBD1 (5 bases). Germline-derived CDR1 and CDR2 are LGHNA and YSLEER. The CDR3 sequence is 13 residues long. Trimming removed 5 bases from V and 1 base from J, with 7 bases in between. The CDR3 loop reads CASSAGRTDTQYF. As DNA, the CDR3 is TGCGCCAGCAGCGCAGGGCGCACAGATACGCAGTATTTT.

This chain uses TRBV4-1 with TRBJ2-1; 7 bases are shared with TRBD2. This CDR3 has 17 amino acids. V was clipped by 1 base and J by 0 bases; unmatched bases: 6. The germline V gene encodes CDR1 MGHRA and CDR2 YSYEKL. The CDR3 reads CASSQGGWGGSYNEQFF. CDR3 coding DNA: TGCGCCAGCAGCCAAGGGGGGTGGGGGGGCTCCTACAATGAGCAGTTCTTC.

This chain's CDR3 is CASSYSNQGQSPLHF. The CDR3 DNA is TGTGCCAGCAGTTACTCGAATCAGGGCCAATCACCCCTCCACTTT. The chain carries TRBV6-5 and TRBJ1-6; weak D call: TRBD1 (5 bases). CDR3 length equals 15 residues. V lost 0 bases to trimming and J lost 10 bases, with 13 bases between them. Per the germline V gene, CDR1 is MNHEY and CDR2 is SVGAGI.

As DNA, the CDR3 is TGCAGCGTTTCATCGGACAGGAGCTCCTACGAGCAGTACTTC. It encodes CSVSSDRSSYEQYF. The V gene is TRBV29-1, the J gene TRBJ2-5; 7 nucleotides match TRBD1. The assigned J gene may be wrong: the sequence end matches TRBJ2-7 better. This CDR3 comprises 14 residues. Germline V CDR1 and CDR2: SQVTM, ANQGSEA.

In this sample, this clone turned up a few times. The chain recombines TRBV28 with TRBJ2-7, with a possible D match to TRBD1 (6 bases). Trimming took 5 bases from V and 2 from J, leaving 13 bases between them. Germline CDR1 and CDR2: MDHEN and SYDVKM. This CDR3 spans 14 amino acids. In DNA, the CDR3 is TGTGCCAGCAGTCCTCCGGACAGAACCTACGAGCAGTACTTC. This encodes CASSPPDRTYEQYF.

This chain connects TRBV2 to TRBJ1-2; 7 bases match TRBD1. The V and J ends lost 2 bases and 4 bases, in that order; junction bases with no gene match: 4. The CDR3 length is 14 residues. CDR1 is SNHLY, CDR2 FYNNEI, per germline. This CDR3 reads CASSEPRGSYGYTF. DNA for the CDR3: TGTGCCAGCAGTGAACCCAGGGGGAGCTATGGCTACACCTTC.

The J gene is TRBJ1-5, the V gene TRBV2, with a weak D call TRBD1 (6 bases). The CDR3 sequence is 14 residues long. V was trimmed by 4 bases and J by 1 base, leaving 8 bases between them. Germline assignment: CDR1 SNHLY and CDR2 FYNNEI. The CDR3 spells CASSADRSNQPQHF. The DNA for the CDR3 is TGTGCCAGCAGTGCTGACAGGAGCAATCAGCCCCAGCATTTT.

The V and J genes are TRBV28 and TRBJ1-2; tentatively, D is TRBD1 (6 bases). The CDR3 sequence is 15 residues long. V was pared by 7 bases and J by 3 bases, with 18 bases between. The germline gives CDR1 MDHEN, CDR2 SYDVKM. This CDR3 reads CASIIAGGADYGYTF. CDR3 nucleotide sequence: TGTGCCAGCATCATTGCGGGGGGCGCCGACTATGGCTACACCTTC.

This clone has just a few counts. The genes are TRBV7-8 and TRBJ1-4, with D possibly being TRBD1 (6 bases). CDR1 SGHVS and CDR2 FQNEAQ come from the germline V gene. The CDR3 is made up of 18 amino acids. The V and J ends lost 1 base and 4 bases respectively, with 19 bases between them. This CDR3 is CASSLEVAQGLGNEKLFF. CDR3 nucleotides: TGTGCCAGCAGCTTAGAAGTAGCACAGGGTCTCGGTAATGAAAAACTGTTTTTT. Supplemented by reference TRBV7-8 and TRBJ1-4, the full variable domain reads GAGVSQSPRYKVAKRGQDVALRCDPISGHVSLFWYQQALGQGPEFLTYFQNEAQLDKSGLPSDRFFAERPEGSVSTLKIQRTQQEDSAVYLCASSLEVAQGLGNEKLFFGSGTQLSVL.

V is TRBV5-1 and J is TRBJ2-3; TRBD2 aligns across 16 bases. The CDR3 runs to 19 residues. CDR1 and CDR2 from the germline V gene are SGHRS and YFSETQ. V gave up 1 base and J gave up 2 bases; unmatched junction bases: 7. CDR3: CASSLFGTSGGGNTDTQYF. The CDR3 bases are TGCGCCAGCAGCTTGTTCGGGACTAGCGGGGGGGGTAACACAGATACGCAGTATTTT.

The rearrangement uses TRBV19 and TRBJ2-3; 13 nucleotides line up with TRBD2. V was pared by 5 bases and J by 3 bases, with 5 bases of the junction left unmatched. From germline, CDR1 is LNHDA and CDR2 SQIVND (reference sequence). The CDR3 runs to 16 residues. The CDR3 nucleotides are TGTGCCAGTAGTCCCCGGGGACTAGCGGGAACAGATACGCAGTATTTT. It is translated as CASSPRGLAGTDTQYF. Using reference TRBV19 and TRBJ2-3 for the parts outside the CDR3, the full variable domain is DGGITQSPKYLFRKEGQNVTLSCEQNLNHDAMYWYRQDPGQGLRLIYYSQIVNDFQKGDIAEGYSVSREKKESFPLTVTSAQKNPTAFYLCASSPRGLAGTDTQYFGPGTRLTVL.

The chain is built from TRBV9 and TRBJ2-7; 9 nucleotides agree with TRBD2. The V gene's germline CDR1 is SGDLS and CDR2 YYNGEE. V was clipped by 4 bases and J by 0 bases; unmatched bases: 5. The CDR3 sequence is 15 residues long. The CDR3 DNA reads as TGTGCCAGCAGCCCCCTAGCGGGGAGCTCCTACGAGCAGTACTTC. Translating it yields CASSPLAGSSYEQYF.

The DNA for the CDR3 is TGCGCCAGCAGCCAAGATTTGGGGGCCTCATACAATGAGCAGTTCTTC. Amino acid sequence: CASSQDLGASYNEQFF. The J gene is TRBJ2-1, the V gene TRBV4-3; tentative D call: TRBD1 (6 bases). V lost 0 bases and J 4 bases, leaving 13 bases between the germline ends. Germline CDR1 LGHNA, CDR2 YSLEER. This CDR3 region has 16 residues.

The gene calls are TRBV25-1 and TRBJ2-3; D might be TRBD1 (7 bases). CDR1 and CDR2 (germline): MGHDK, SYGVNS. The CDR3 extends over 17 amino acids. Trimming pared 2 bases from V and 3 bases from J, leaving 18 bases between. CDR3 sequence: CASSELRQGGSTDTQYF. CDR3 DNA: TGTGCCAGCAGTGAACTCAGACAGGGAGGTTCAACAGATACGCAGTATTTT.

CDR3 in DNA: TGTGCCAGCAGACCCGACAGGGCGGGCGCTTTCTTT. The encoded protein is CASRPDRAGAFF. The chain joins TRBV6-1 to TRBJ1-1; 7 nucleotides match TRBD1. CDR3 length equals 12 residues. The germline gives CDR1 MNHNS, CDR2 SASEGT. Trimming at V came to 6 bases and at J to 11 bases, leaving 9 bases not matched to a gene.

The chain combines TRBV2 with TRBJ2-3, with 8 bases identical to TRBD2. The trim removed 6 bases at V and 5 bases at J, leaving 7 bases unmatched. This CDR3 comprises 14 residues. CDR1 SNHLY and CDR2 FYNNEI come from the germline V gene. This CDR3 is CASSFSGEGDTQYF. DNA of the CDR3: TGTGCCAGCAGCTTTAGCGGGGAAGGAGATACGCAGTATTTT. The full variable domain, its missing parts supplied by reference TRBV2 and TRBJ2-3, is EPEVTQTPSHQVTQMGQEVILRCVPISNHLYFYWYRQILGQKVEFLVSFYNNEISEKSEIFDDQFSVERPDGSNFTLKIRSTKLEDSAMYFCASSFSGEGDTQYFGPGTRLTVL.

V and J are TRBV27 and TRBJ2-3; TRBD1 aligns across 7 bases. The CDR3 totals 16 residues. Germline V CDR1 and CDR2: MNHEY, SMNVEV (reference sequence). V trimming: 0 bases; J trimming: 1 base; junction bases outside the gene matches: 4. The DNA of the CDR3 is TGTGCCAGCAGTTTATCGTCGCAGGGGGGCACAGATACGCAGTATTTT. It codes for CASSLSSQGGTDTQYF.

V usage is TRBV19 and J usage is TRBJ1-1, with TRBD1 identical over 7 bases. CDR1 is LNHDA and CDR2 is SQIVND in the germline V gene (reference sequence). This CDR3 comprises 17 residues. Trimming took 5 bases from V and 2 from J; bases not matched to a gene: 14. CDR3 amino acids: CASSPRQGWGPNTEAFF. CDR3 DNA sequence: TGTGCCAGTAGTCCTCGACAGGGCTGGGGCCCAAACACTGAAGCTTTCTTT. The full variable domain, with the rest looked up from reference TRBV19 and TRBJ1-1, is DGGITQSPKYLFRKEGQNVTLSCEQNLNHDAMYWYRQDPGQGLRLIYYSQIVNDFQKGDIAEGYSVSREKKESFPLTVTSAQKNPTAFYLCASSPRQGWGPNTEAFFGQGTRLTVV.

J is TRBJ1-5 and V is TRBV19; 7 bases are a match to TRBD1. The CDR3 sequence is 14 residues long. The ends lost 8 bases at V and 4 bases at J; junction bases unmatched: 8. Germline CDR1 is LNHDA and CDR2 is SQIVND (reference sequence). The CDR3 nucleotides read TGTGCCAGTGCCCCGACAGGGCCTAATCAGCCCCAGCATTTT. This gives the protein CASAPTGPNQPQHF.

The chain carries TRBV5-1 and TRBJ1-1, with D perhaps matching TRBD1 (6 bases). Germline V gene lookup returns CDR1 SGHRS and CDR2 YFSETQ. V dropped 1 base and J dropped 7 bases, with 17 bases sitting between them. This CDR3 is built from 15 residues. The CDR3 DNA reads TGCGCCAGCAGCTTGACAGGGCCAGGGGTGGGTGAAGCTTTCTTT. Translating gives CASSLTGPGVGEAFF.

This clone was counted only a few times. For the CDR3, the DNA is TGTGCCAGCAGCTCCGACAGGGTGCTGTTTTTT. Amino acids: CASSSDRVLFF. The V gene is TRBV7-9, the J gene TRBJ1-4, with TRBD1 identical over 7 bases. CDR3 size: 11 residues. With V trimmed by 4 bases and J by 14 bases, 4 bases remained unmatched. Germline lookup yields CDR1 SEHNR and CDR2 FQNEAQ (reference sequence). Based on the CDR3 plus reference TRBV7-9 and TRBJ1-4, the full variable domain is DTGVSQNPRHKITKRGQNVTFRCDPISEHNRLYWYRQTLGQGPEFLTYFQNEAQLEKSRLLSDRFSAERPKGSFSTLEIQRTEQGDSAMYLCASSSDRVLFFGSGTQLSVL.